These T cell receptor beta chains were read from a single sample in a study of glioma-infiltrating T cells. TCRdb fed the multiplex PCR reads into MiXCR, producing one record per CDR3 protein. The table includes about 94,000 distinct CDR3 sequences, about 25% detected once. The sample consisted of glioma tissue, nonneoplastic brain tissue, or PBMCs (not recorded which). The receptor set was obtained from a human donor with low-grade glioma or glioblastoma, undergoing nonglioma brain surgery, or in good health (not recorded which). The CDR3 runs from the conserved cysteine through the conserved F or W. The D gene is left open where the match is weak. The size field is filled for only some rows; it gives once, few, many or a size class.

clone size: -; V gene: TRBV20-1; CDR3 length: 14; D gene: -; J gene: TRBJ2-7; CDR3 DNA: TGCAGTGCTAGAGAGGACACTAGCCCCTACGAGCAGTACTTC; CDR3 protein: CSAREDTSPYEQYF
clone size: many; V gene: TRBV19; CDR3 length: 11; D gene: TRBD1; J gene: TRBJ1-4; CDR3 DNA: TGTGCCGTCTGGACAGGGGAGAAACTGTTTTTT; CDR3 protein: CAVWTGEKLFF
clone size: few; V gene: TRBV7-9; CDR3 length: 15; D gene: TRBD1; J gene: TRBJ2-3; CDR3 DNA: TGTGCCAGCAGCTCCCGGACAGGCAACACAGATACGCAGTATTTT; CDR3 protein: CASSSRTGNTDTQYF
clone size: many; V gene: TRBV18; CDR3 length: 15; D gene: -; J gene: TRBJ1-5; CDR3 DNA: TGTGCCAGCTCACCGGGGACCCCTAGCAATCAGCCCCAGCATTTT; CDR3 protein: CASSPGTPSNQPQHF
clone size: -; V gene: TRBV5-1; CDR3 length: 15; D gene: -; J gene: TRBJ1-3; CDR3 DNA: TGCGCCAGCAGCTTGGCTGGACAGTCTGGAAACACCATATATTTT; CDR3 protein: CASSLAGQSGNTIYF
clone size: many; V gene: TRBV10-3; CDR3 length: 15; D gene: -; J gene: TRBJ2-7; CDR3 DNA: TGTGCCATCAGTGAGTCCCGGGGAACCACCTACGAGCAGTACTTC; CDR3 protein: CAISESRGTTYEQYF
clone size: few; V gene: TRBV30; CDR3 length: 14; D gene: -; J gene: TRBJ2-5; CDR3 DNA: TGTGCCTGGAGTGTAGGCCTATTACAAGAGACCCAGTACTTC; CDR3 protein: CAWSVGLLQETQYF
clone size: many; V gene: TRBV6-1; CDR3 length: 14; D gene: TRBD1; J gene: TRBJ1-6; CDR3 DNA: TGTGCCAGCAGTACCGGGACAGGGAAGTCACCCCTCCACTTT; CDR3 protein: CASSTGTGKSPLHF
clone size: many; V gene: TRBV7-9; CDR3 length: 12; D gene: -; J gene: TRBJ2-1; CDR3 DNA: TGTGCCAGCAGCTTACCTCTGTCCGAGCAGTTCTTC; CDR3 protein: CASSLPLSEQFF
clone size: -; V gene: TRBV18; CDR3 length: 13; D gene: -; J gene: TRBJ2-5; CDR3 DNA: TGTGCCAGCTCACCAAAGGGGCTGGAGACCCAGTACTTC; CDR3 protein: CASSPKGLETQYF
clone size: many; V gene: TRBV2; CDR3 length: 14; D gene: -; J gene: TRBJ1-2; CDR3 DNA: TGTGCCAGCAGGGGGGACGGACTGCCGGGTGGCTACACCTTC; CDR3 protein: CASRGDGLPGGYTF
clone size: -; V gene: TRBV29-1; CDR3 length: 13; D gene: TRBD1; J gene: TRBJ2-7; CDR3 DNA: TGCAGCGTTGTGGGACAGATCCGCTACGAGCAGTACTTC; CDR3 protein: CSVVGQIRYEQYF
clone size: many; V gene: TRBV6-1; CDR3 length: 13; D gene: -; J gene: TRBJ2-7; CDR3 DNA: TGTGCCAGCAACCTAGACCCTAACTACGAGCAGTACTTC; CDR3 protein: CASNLDPNYEQYF
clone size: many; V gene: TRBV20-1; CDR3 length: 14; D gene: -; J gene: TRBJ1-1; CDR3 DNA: TGCAGTGCTAGAGAGCCAGGGTGGAACACTGAAGCTTTCTTT; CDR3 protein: CSAREPGWNTEAFF
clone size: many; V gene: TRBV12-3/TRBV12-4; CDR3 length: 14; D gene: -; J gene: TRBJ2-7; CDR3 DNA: TGTGCCAGCAGTTTCGGGCAGGGGGGCTACGAGCAGTACTTC; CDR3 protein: CASSFGQGGYEQYF
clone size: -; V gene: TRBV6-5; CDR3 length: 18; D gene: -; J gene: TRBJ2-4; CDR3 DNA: TGTGCCAGCAGCTTAGGGTCGGCGGGGATCCTGGCCAAAAACATTCAGTACTTC; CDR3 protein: CASSLGSAGILAKNIQYF
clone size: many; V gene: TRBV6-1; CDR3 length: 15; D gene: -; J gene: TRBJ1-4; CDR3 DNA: TGTGCCAGCAGTGAATTCTGGGGGACTAATGAAAAACTGTTTTTT; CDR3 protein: CASSEFWGTNEKLFF
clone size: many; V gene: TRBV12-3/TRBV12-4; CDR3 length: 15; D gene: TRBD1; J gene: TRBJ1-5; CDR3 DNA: TGTGCCAGCAGTTTAAGGGACAGGGCTGTTCAGCCCCAGCATTTT; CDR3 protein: CASSLRDRAVQPQHF
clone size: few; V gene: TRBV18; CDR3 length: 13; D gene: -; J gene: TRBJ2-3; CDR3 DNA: TGTGCCAGCTCACCCGGGCAGTCAGATACGCAGTATTTT; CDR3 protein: CASSPGQSDTQYF
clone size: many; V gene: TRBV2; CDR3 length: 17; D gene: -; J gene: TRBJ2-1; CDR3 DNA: TGTGCCAGCAGTGAGCTGGGGCGCGGGCCGACCTACAATGAGCAGTTCTTC; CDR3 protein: CASSELGRGPTYNEQFF
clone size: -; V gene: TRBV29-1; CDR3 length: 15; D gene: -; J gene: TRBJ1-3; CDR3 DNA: TGCAGCGCTGGGGAGGGGCCGGTCTCTGGAAACACCATATATTTT; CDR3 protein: CSAGEGPVSGNTIYF
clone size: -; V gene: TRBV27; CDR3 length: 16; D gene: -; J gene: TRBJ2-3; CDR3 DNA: TGTGCCAGCAGTTTTTCCCCGGGTTATACCACAGATACGCAGTATTTT; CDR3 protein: CASSFSPGYTTDTQYF
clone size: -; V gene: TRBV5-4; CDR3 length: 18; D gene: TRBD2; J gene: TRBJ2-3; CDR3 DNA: TGTGCCAGCAGCTTGGCCAGGACTAGCGGGATGAGCACAGATACGCAGTATTTT; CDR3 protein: CASSLARTSGMSTDTQYF
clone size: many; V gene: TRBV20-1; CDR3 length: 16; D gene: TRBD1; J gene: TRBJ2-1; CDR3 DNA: TGCAGTGCTAGAGATACCCGGGACAGGGGGGAATGTGAGCAGTTCTTC; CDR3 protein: CSARDTRDRGECEQFF
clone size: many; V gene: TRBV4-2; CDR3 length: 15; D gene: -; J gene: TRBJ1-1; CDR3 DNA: TGTGCCAGCAGCCCAGGTTCTGTCAGACGAACTGAAGCTTTCTTT; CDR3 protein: CASSPGSVRRTEAFF
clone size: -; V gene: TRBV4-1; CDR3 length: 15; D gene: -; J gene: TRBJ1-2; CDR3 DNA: TGCGCCAGCAGCCAAGAAACAGGGCGGATCTATGGCTACACCTTC; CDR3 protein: CASSQETGRIYGYTF
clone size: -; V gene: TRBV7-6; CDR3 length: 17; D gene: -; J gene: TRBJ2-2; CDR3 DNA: TGTGCCAGCAGTCAAACCGGACTACCCCAATACTACGAGGAGCTGTTTTTT; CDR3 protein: CASSQTGLPQYYEELFF
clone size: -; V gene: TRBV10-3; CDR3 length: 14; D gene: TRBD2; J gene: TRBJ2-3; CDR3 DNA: TGTGCCATCAGTGTTGCAGCGGGACGAGATACGCAGTATTTT; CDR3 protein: CAISVAAGRDTQYF
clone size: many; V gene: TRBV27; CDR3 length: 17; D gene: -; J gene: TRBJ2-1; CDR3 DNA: TGTGCCAGCAGTTTAAAGGGGGGGCCTTGGGCATACAATGAGCAGTTCTTC; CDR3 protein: CASSLKGGPWAYNEQFF
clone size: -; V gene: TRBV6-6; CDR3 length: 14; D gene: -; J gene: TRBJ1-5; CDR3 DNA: TGTGCCAGCAGGTTGGGGGGTAGGAATCAGCCCCAGCATTTT; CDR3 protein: CASRLGGRNQPQHF
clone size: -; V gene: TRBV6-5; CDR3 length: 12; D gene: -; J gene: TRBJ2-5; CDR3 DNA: TGTGCAGGCAGTCACCATGAAGAGACCCAGTACTTC; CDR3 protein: CAGSHHEETQYF
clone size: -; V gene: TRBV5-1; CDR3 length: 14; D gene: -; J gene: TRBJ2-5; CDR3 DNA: TGCGCCAGCAGCCCCCCTTGGGGGCAAGAGACCCAGTACTTC; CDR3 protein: CASSPPWGQETQYF
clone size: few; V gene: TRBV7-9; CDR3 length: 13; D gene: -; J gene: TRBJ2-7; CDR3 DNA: TGTGCCAGCAGCGGAAAGCCCGTCGGCGAGCAGTACTTC; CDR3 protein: CASSGKPVGEQYF
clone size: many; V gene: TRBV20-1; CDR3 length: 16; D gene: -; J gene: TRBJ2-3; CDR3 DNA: TGCAGTGCTAGGAGGATGGTAACGAGGAGAGGAGATACGCAGTATTTT; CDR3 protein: CSARRMVTRRGDTQYF
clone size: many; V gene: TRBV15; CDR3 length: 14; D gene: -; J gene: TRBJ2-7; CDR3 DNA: TGTGCCACCAGCACGGGGCGGAACTCCTACGAGCAGTACTTC; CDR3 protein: CATSTGRNSYEQYF
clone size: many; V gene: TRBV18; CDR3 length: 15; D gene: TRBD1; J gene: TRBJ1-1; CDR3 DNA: TGTGCCAGCTCACAATCCGGGACAGACGGCACTGAAGCTTTCTTT; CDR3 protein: CASSQSGTDGTEAFF
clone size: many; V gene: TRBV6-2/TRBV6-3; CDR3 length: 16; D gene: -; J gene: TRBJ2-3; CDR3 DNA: TGTGCCAGCAGCACACTATCCGGCCGGGGCACAGATACGCAGTATTTT; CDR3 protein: CASSTLSGRGTDTQYF
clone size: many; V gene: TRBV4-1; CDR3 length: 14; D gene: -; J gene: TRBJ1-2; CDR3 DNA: TGCGCCAGCAGCCGTTCAGACAGGAACTATGGCTACACCTTC; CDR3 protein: CASSRSDRNYGYTF
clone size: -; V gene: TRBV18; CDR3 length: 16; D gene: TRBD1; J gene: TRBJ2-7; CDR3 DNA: TGTGCCAGCTCACCACCCAGGACAGGGGAGTTCTACGAGCAGTACTTC; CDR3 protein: CASSPPRTGEFYEQYF
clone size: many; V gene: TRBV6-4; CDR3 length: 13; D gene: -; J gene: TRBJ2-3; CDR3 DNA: TGTGCCAGCAGTCCCGGACTTTTAGATACGCAGTATTTT; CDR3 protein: CASSPGLLDTQYF
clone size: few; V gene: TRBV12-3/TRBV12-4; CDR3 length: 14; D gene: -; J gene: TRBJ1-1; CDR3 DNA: TGTGCCAGCAGTTTGGGAACAAGGAACACTGAAGCTTTCTTT; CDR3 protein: CASSLGTRNTEAFF
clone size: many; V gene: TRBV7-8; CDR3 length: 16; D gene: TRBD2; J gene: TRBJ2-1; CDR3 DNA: TGTGCCAGCAGCTTAGTACCTAGCGGGGGGCGCCATGAGCAGTTCTTC; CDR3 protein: CASSLVPSGGRHEQFF
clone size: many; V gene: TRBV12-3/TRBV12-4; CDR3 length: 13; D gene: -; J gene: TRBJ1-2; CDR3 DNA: TGTGCCAGCAGCCAAGGCCCGGGCTATGGCTACACCTTC; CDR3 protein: CASSQGPGYGYTF
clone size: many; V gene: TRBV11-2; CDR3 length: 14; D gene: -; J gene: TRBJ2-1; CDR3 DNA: TGTGCCAGCAGCTTAGGACTAGTCTACAATGAGCAGTTCTTC; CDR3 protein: CASSLGLVYNEQFF
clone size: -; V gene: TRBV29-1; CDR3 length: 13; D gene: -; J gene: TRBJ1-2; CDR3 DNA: TGCATCGTTGAATGGCGGGCCCATTATGGCTACACCTTC; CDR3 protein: CIVEWRAHYGYTF
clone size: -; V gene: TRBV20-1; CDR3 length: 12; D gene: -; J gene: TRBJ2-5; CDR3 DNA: TGCACTAACCCCCTAGCGAGAGAGACCCAGTACTTC; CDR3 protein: CTNPLARETQYF
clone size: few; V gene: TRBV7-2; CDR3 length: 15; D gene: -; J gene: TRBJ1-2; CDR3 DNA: TGTGCCAGCAGCTTAGCCGCCGGTCGGGGGGATGGCTACACCTTC; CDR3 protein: CASSLAAGRGDGYTF
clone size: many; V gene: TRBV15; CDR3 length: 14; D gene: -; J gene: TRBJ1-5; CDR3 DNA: TGTGCCACCAGCAGAGATTACGCAGATCGGGCCCAGCATTTT; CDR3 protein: CATSRDYADRAQHF
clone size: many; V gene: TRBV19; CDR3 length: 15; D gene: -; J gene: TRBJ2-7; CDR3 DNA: TGTGCCAGTAGTATAGACCCTAGGGGCATCTACGAGCAGTACTTC; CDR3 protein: CASSIDPRGIYEQYF
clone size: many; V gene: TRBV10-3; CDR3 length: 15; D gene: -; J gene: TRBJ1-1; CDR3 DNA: TGTGCCATCAGTGAGTCGGCAGACCTTAACACTGAAGCTTTCTTT; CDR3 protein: CAISESADLNTEAFF
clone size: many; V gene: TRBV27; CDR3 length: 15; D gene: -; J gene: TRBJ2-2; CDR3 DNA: TGTGCCAGCAGTTTATTGGGATCTAGGACCGGGGAGCTGTTTTTT; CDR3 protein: CASSLLGSRTGELFF
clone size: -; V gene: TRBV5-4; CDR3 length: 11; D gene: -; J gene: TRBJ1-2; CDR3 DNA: TGTGCCAACAGCTATAACTATGGCTACACCTTC; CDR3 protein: CANSYNYGYTF
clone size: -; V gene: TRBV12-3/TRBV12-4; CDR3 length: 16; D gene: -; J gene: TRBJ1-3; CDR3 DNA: TGTGCCAGCAGGCCACAGGGAGTGGGAAATGGAAACACCATATATTTT; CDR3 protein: CASRPQGVGNGNTIYF
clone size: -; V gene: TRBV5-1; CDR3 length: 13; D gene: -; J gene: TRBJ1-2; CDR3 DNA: TGCGCCAGCAGCTTGGCAGGAAACTATGGCTGCACCTTC; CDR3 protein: CASSLAGNYGCTF
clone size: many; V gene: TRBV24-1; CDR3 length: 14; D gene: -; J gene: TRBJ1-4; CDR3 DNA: TGTGCCACCAGAACAGGACTCATCTATGAAAAACTGTTTTTT; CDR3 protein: CATRTGLIYEKLFF